This T cell receptor beta chain emerged from a study of T cells in Graves' hyperthyroidism and ophthalmopathy. Regarding the study as a whole: Researchers report that a 13 V-J model separated ophthalmopathy from stable hyperthyroidism. Blood held most thyroid clonotypes expanded above 0.001 frequency.

Using RNA transcripts as the source, TCR beta CDR3 regions were amplified. The TCR CDR3 was amplified in a first-round RT-PCR using the HTBI primer set. TCRdb fed the multiplex PCR reads into MiXCR, producing one record per CDR3 protein. There are a few hundred thousand distinct CDR3 sequences in the sample; roughly 46% occur only once, and more than 7% lies in the top ten. Points on this clonotype: What it binds is not known. Compared with germline, one end of the junction differs, possibly owing to a read error.

Patients between 18 and 65 years old had hyperthyroidism, newly diagnosed and lasting under 2 months. Patients having uncontrolled infection, another autoimmune disease, pregnancy or lactation were not included. The V gene's germline CDR1 is SEHNR and CDR2 FQNEAQ (reference sequence). The CDR3 spans 14 residues. The TCR comes from a woman aged 18-30 years with Graves' hyperthyroidism. The sequencing sample was made of peripheral blood or thyroid tissue (not recorded which). The chain employs TRBV7-9 and TRBJ1-6; D not certain. The CDR3 spells CASNPGVLNSPPHF. The CDR3 nucleotides read TGTGCCAGCAACCCCGGGGTACTTAATTCACCCCCCCACTTT.